These 2 T cell receptor beta chains share one sample of origin, sequenced in a study of T cells in Graves' hyperthyroidism and ophthalmopathy. Amplified TCR beta CDR3 regions came from RNA transcripts. The primer set for the first-round RT-PCR of the TCR CDR3 was HTBI. TCRdb reprocessed the multiplex PCR reads via MiXCR and lists one record per CDR3 protein. Counted here are fewer than 600,000 distinct CDR3 sequences, 14% occurring once; the ten biggest clones make up approximately 15%. Sequenced: blood. These receptors were collected from a middle-aged woman with Graves' hyperthyroidism.

The J gene is TRBJ1-2, the V gene TRBV7-9; D perhaps matches TRBD1 (5 bases). Germline values: CDR1 SEHNR, CDR2 FQNEAQ (reference sequence). Trimming stripped 4 bases from V and 4 bases from J, with 13 bases between. CDR3 size: 14 residues. CDR3 protein: CASSSDTSFYGYTF. CDR3 DNA sequence: TGTGCCAGCAGCTCGGACACTTCTTTCTATGGCTACACCTTC.

This clonotype has a handful of counts. This chain joins TRBV19 and TRBJ2-5; TRBD1 agrees at 8 bases. The CDR3 loop spans 15 amino acids. The germline V gene encodes CDR1 LNHDA and CDR2 SQIVND (reference sequence). V shed 5 bases, J shed 3 bases, and the junction held 8 bases outside the gene matches. The CDR3 is CASSDLDRDEETQYF. The DNA of the CDR3 is TGTGCCAGTAGTGATCTGGACAGGGATGAAGAGACCCAGTACTTC.